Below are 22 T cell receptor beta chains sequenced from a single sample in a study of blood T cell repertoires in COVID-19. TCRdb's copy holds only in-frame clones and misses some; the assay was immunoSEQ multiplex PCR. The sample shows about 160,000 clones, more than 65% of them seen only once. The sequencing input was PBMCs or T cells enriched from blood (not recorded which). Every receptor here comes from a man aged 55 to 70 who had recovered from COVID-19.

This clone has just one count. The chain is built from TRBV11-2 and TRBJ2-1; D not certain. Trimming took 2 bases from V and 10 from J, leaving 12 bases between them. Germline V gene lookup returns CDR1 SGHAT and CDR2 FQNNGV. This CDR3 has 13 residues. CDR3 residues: CASSLLRLEEQFF. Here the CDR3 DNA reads TGTGCCAGCAGCTTACTTCGGTTAGAGGAGCAGTTCTTC.

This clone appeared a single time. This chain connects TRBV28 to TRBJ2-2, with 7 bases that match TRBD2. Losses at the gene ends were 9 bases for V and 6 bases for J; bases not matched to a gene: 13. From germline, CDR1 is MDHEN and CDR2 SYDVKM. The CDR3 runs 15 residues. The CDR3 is CASVEAGLGAGELFF. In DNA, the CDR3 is TGTGCCAGTGTGGAAGCGGGACTGGGGGCCGGGGAGCTGTTTTTT.

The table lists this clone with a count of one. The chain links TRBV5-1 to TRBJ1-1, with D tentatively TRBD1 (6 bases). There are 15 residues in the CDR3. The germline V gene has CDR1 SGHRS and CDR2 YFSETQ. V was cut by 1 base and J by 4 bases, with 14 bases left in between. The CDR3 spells CASSLTPGVGTEAFF. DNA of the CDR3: TGCGCCAGCAGCTTGACCCCAGGGGTAGGCACTGAAGCTTTCTTT.

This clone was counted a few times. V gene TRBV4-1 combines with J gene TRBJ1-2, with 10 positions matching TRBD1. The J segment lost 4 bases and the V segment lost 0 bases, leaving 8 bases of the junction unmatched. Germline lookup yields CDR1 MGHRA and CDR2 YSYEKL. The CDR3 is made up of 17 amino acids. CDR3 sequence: CASSQEGQGLRGYGYTF. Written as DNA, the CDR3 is TGCGCCAGCAGCCAAGAGGGACAGGGGCTGAGGGGCTATGGCTACACCTTC.

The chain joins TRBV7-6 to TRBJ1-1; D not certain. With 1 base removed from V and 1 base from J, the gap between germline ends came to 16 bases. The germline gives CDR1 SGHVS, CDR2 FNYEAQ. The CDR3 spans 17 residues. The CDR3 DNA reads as TGTGCCAGCAGCTTAGGGTTCGACGGAGAACAGAACACTGAAGCTTTCTTT. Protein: CASSLGFDGEQNTEAFF.

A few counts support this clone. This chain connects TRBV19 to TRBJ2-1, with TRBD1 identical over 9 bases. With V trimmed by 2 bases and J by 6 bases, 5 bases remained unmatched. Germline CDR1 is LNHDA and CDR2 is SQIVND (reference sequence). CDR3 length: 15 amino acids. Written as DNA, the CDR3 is TGTGCCAGTAGTATACTTCCGGGACAGGGCAATGAGCAGTTCTTC. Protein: CASSILPGQGNEQFF.

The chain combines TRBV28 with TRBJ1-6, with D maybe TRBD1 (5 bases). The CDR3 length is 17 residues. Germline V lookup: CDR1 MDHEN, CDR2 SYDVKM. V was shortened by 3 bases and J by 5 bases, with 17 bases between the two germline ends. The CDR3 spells CASSLVAGNKNNSPLHF. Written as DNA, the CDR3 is TGTGCCAGCAGTTTGGTTGCAGGGAACAAGAATAATTCACCCCTCCACTTT.

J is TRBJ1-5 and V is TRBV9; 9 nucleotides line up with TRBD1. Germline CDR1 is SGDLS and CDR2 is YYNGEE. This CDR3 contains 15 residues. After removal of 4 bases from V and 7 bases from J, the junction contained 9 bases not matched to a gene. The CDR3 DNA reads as TGTGCCAGCAGCAGCGGACAGGGGCATTGGCAGCCCCAGCATTTT. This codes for CASSSGQGHWQPQHF.

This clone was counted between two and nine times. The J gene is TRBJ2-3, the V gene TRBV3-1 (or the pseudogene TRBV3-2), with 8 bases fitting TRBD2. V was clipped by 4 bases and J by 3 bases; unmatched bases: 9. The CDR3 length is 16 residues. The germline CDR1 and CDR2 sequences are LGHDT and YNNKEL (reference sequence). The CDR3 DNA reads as TGTGCCAGCAGCCCGCTTCGAGCGGGAGTAACAGATACGCAGTATTTT. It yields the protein CASSPLRAGVTDTQYF.

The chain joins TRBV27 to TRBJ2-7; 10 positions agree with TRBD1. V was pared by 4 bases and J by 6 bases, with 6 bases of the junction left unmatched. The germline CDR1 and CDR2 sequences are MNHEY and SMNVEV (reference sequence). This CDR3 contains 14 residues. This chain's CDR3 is CASSYLDRGGEQYF. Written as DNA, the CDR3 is TGTGCCAGCAGTTACTTGGACAGGGGGGGCGAGCAGTACTTC.

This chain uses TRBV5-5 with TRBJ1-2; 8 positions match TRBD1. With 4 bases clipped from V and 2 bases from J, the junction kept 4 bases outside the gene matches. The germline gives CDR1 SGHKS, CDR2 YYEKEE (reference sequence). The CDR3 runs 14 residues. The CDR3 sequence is CASSLTGANYGYTF. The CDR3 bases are TGTGCCAGCAGCCTGACAGGGGCGAACTATGGCTACACCTTC.

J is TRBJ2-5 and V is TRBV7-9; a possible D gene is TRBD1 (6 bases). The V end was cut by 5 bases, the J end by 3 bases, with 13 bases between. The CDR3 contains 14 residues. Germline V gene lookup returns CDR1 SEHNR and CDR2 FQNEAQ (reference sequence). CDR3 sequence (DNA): TGTGCCAGCAGCCTGGACAGATGGGAAGAGACCCAGTACTTC. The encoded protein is CASSLDRWEETQYF.

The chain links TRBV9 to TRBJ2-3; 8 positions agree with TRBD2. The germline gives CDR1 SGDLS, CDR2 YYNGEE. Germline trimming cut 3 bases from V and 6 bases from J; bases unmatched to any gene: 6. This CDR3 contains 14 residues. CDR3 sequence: CASSGAGGGDTQYF. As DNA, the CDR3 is TGTGCCAGCAGCGGGGCAGGCGGGGGGGATACGCAGTATTTT.

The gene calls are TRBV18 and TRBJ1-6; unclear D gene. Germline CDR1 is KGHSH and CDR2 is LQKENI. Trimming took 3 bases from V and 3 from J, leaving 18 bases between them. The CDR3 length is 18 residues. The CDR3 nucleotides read TGTGCCAGCTCACCCGAAGCCAGTGCGGGGTTCTATAATTCACCCCTCCACTTT. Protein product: CASSPEASAGFYNSPLHF.

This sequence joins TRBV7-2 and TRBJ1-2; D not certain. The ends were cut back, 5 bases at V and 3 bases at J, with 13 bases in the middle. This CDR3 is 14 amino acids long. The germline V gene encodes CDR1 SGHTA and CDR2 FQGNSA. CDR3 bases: TGTGCCAGCAGCGACCGACGGAGAGACTATGGCTACACCTTC. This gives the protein CASSDRRRDYGYTF. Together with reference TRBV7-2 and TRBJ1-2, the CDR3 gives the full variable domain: GAGVSQSPSNKVTEKGKDVELRCDPISGHTALYWYRQSLGQGLEFLIYFQGNSAPDKSGLPSDRFSAERTGGSVSTLTIQRTQQEDSAVYLCASSDRRRDYGYTFGSGTRLTVV.

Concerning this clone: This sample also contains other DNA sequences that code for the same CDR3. CDR3: CASSLDSQETQYF. The CDR3 nucleotides read TGCGCCAGCAGCTTGGATTCTCAAGAGACCCAGTACTTC. The V call is TRBV5-1, the J call TRBJ2-5; D uncertain. The CDR3 sequence is 13 residues long. The ends were cut back, 0 bases at V and 2 bases at J, with 5 bases in the middle. Germline values: CDR1 SGHRS, CDR2 YFSETQ.

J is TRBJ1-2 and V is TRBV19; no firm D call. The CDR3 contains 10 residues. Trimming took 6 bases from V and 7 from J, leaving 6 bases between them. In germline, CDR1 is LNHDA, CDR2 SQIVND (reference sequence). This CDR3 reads CASRDIGYTF. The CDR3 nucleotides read TGTGCCAGTAGAGACATTGGCTACACCTTC.

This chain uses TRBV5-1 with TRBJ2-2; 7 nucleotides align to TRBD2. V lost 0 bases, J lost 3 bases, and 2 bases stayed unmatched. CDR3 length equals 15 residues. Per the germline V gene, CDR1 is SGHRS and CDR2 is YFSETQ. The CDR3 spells CASSLGGSHTGELFF. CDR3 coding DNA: TGCGCCAGCAGCTTGGGCGGGAGTCACACCGGGGAGCTGTTTTTT. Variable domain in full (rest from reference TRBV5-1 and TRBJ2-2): KAGVTQTPRYLIKTRGQQVTLSCSPISGHRSVSWYQQTPGQGLQFLFEYFSETQRNKGNFPGRFSGRQFSNSRSEMNVSTLELGDSALYLCASSLGGSHTGELFFGEGSRLTVL.

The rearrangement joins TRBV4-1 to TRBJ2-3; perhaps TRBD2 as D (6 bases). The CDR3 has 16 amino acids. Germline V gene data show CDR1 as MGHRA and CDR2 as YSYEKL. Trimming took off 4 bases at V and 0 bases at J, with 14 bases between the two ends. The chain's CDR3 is CASSLLGSGSTDTQYF. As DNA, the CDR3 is TGCGCCAGCAGCCTCCTGGGCAGCGGGAGCACAGATACGCAGTATTTT.

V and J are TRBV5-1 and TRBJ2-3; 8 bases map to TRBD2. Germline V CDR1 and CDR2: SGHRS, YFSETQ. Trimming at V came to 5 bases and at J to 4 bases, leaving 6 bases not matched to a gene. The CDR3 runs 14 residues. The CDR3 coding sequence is TGCGCCAGCAGGGGACGGGAGGGCCCAGATACGCAGTATTTT. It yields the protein CASRGREGPDTQYF.

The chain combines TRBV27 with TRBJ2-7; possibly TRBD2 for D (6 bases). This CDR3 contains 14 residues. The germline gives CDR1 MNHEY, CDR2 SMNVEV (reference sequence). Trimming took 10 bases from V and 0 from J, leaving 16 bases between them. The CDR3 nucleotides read TGTGCCACCGGTAAGGGGCGGGGCTCCTACGAGCAGTACTTC. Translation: CATGKGRGSYEQYF.

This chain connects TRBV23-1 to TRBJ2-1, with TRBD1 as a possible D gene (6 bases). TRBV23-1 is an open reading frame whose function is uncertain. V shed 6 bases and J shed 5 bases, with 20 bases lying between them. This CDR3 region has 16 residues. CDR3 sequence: CASSRGQAWPHNEQFF. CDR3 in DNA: TGCGCCAGCAGCAGGGGTCAGGCTTGGCCCCACAATGAGCAGTTCTTC.